A selection of T cell receptor beta chains follows, all from one sample in a study of blood T cell repertoires in COVID-19. Only in-frame clones appear in the TCRdb table, and some are missing; sequencing was by immunoSEQ multiplex PCR. Of some 41,000 clones in the sample, 80% to 90% are singletons; the top ten hold around two fifths. Sequencing was performed on peripheral blood. The receptors stem from a woman of 80 years or more with active or convalescent COVID-19. CDR3s include the opening cysteine and the closing phenylalanine or tryptophan. A D gene is named only where the DNA matches it firmly. Clone size is not always given. Where it is, it says once, few, many or a class for expanded clones.

j_call clone_size d_call v_call cdr3_length cdr3_nt cdr3_aa
TRBJ1-5 - - TRBV21-1 14 TGTGCCAGCAGCAGTCGGGAAACCGGACAGCCCCAGCATTTT CASSSRETGQPQHF
TRBJ2-1 - TRBD2 TRBV3-1/TRBV3-2 15 TGTGCCAGCAGCCAAGAGACTAGCGGGAGGAAAGAGCAGTTCTTC CASSQETSGRKEQFF
TRBJ2-5 - TRBD2 TRBV18 16 TGTGCCAGCTCACCACGAACTAGCGGGAGTCAAGAGACCCAGTACTTC CASSPRTSGSQETQYF
TRBJ1-5 once - TRBV4-1 16 TGCGCCAGCAGCCAAGCAGGGGAAGGAAGCAATCAGCCCCAGCATTTT CASSQAGEGSNQPQHF
TRBJ2-7 - TRBD2 TRBV4-2 15 TGTGCCAGCAGCTCAACTAGCGGGCGTCTGCCCGAGCAGTACTTC CASSSTSGRLPEQYF
TRBJ2-3 - - TRBV29-1 12 TGCAGCGTTGGGGACTCTCCAGATACGCAGTATTTT CSVGDSPDTQYF
TRBJ2-7 - TRBD1 TRBV19 16 TGTGCCAGTAGTCCCCCGAACCGGGACAGGAACTACGAGCAGTACTTC CASSPPNRDRNYEQYF
TRBJ1-1 - - TRBV19 13 TGTGCCAGTAGTAGTGATGGGCGTACTGAAGCTTTCTTT CASSSDGRTEAFF
TRBJ2-7 once - TRBV24-1 13 TGTGCCACCAGTGGCGGTGCGGTGCCCGAGCAGTACTTC CATSGGAVPEQYF
TRBJ1-5 - - TRBV12-3/TRBV12-4 13 TGTGCCAGCAGTTTATCACAAGATCAGCCCCAGCATTTT CASSLSQDQPQHF
TRBJ2-7 - - TRBV23-1 13 TGCGCCAGCAGTCGGGACAACTCCTACGAGCAGTACTTC CASSRDNSYEQYF
TRBJ2-1 - TRBD2 TRBV28 19 TGTGCCAGCATCATTTCCGGACTAGCGGGAGGGGGCTCCTACAATGAGCAGTTCTTC CASIISGLAGGGSYNEQFF
TRBJ1-1 few TRBD1 TRBV28 17 TGTGCCAGCAGTATAATTTTCGGGACAGCCAAGGTCACTGAAGCTTTCTTT CASSIIFGTAKVTEAFF
TRBJ1-6 - - TRBV9 15 TGTGCCAGCAGCCCTGCGGGGAACCATAATTCACCCCTCCACTTT CASSPAGNHNSPLHF
TRBJ2-2 - TRBD2 TRBV5-5 13 TGTGCCAGCAGCTTGCGGGAGGCGGGGGAGCTGTTTTTT CASSLREAGELFF
TRBJ1-6 - - TRBV27 16 TGTGCCAGCAGTTTAGGTTCCAGGGATAGAAATCCACCCCTCCACTTT CASSLGSRDRNPPLHF
TRBJ2-1 - TRBD1 TRBV5-1 15 TGCGCCAGCAGTCCGGGACAGGGCTCCTACAATGAGCAGTTCTTC CASSPGQGSYNEQFF
TRBJ2-6 - - TRBV2 16 TGTGCCAGCAGTGTGGCGGGTAACTCTGGGGCCAACGTCCTGACTTTC CASSVAGNSGANVLTF
TRBJ2-5 few TRBD1 TRBV14 16 TGTGCCAGCAGCCAACCCCGGACAGGGGGGGATGAGACCCAGTACTTC CASSQPRTGGDETQYF
TRBJ2-3 - TRBD2 TRBV6-1 16 TGTGCCAGCAGTGAAAGTATGGGAGGGGGCACAGATACGCAGTATTTT CASSESMGGGTDTQYF
TRBJ1-3 - - TRBV2 15 TGTGCCAGCAACTCTAGGTCGAGCTCTGGAAACACCATATATTTT CASNSRSSSGNTIYF
TRBJ1-1 - TRBD1 TRBV2 15 TGTGCCAGCAGTGTTTCCGGACAGGAAAACACTGAAGCTTTCTTT CASSVSGQENTEAFF
TRBJ2-7 once TRBD2 TRBV28 12 TGTGCCAGCAGTCCCAGACTAGCGGGTTTTGTATTC CASSPRLAGFVF
TRBJ2-7 - - TRBV28 12 TGTGCCAGCAGTGGAGCAGGGGACGAGCAGTACTTC CASSGAGDEQYF
TRBJ2-1 - - TRBV3-1/TRBV3-2 16 TGTGCCAGCAGCCCGAAAGGGACATCCCGATACAATGAGCAGTTCTTC CASSPKGTSRYNEQFF
TRBJ2-7 once TRBD2 TRBV7-9 16 TGTGCCAGCAGCTACTATGGACTAGCGGGAGTCTGGGAGCAGTACTTC CASSYYGLAGVWEQYF
TRBJ1-2 - - TRBV19 12 TGTGCCATTTTGACCGGACGAGCAGGGTACACCTTC CAILTGRAGYTF
TRBJ2-3 - TRBD2 TRBV27 14 TGTGCCAGCGGGGGAGCGGGAGTCGGAGATACGCAGTATTTT CASGGAGVGDTQYF
TRBJ2-1 - TRBD1 TRBV7-2 13 TGTGCCAGCAGCCGGGACAGGGGGGATGAGCAGTTCTTC CASSRDRGDEQFF
TRBJ1-2 - - TRBV30 14 TGTGCCTGGAGCAATAAGGGAGTAGGCTATGGCTACACCTTC CAWSNKGVGYGYTF
TRBJ2-4 - - TRBV4-1 13 TGCGCCAGCAGCCAAGACAGGCTGAACATTCAGTACTTC CASSQDRLNIQYF
TRBJ1-1 few - TRBV28 15 TGTGCCAGCAGTCCAGGACACGCGAGACTCACTGAAGCTTTCTTT CASSPGHARLTEAFF
TRBJ2-3 - TRBD2 TRBV4-3 16 TGCGCCAGCAGCCACATAGCGGGGGGGAACACAGATACGCAGTATTTT CASSHIAGGNTDTQYF
TRBJ2-2 - TRBD1 TRBV28 15 TGTGCCAGCAGTTTATCCCCGGACAGGTCAGGGGAGCTGTTTTTT CASSLSPDRSGELFF
TRBJ1-5 - - TRBV6-2/TRBV6-3 16 TGTGCCAGCAGTTACTCAGCCAGGGCTAGCAATCAGCCCCAGCATTTT CASSYSARASNQPQHF
TRBJ2-7 - TRBD1 TRBV5-4 15 TGTGCCAGCAGGTTGACAGGGGCTTCCATCTACGAGCAGTACTTC CASRLTGASIYEQYF
TRBJ1-1 - - TRBV19 14 TGTGCCAGTAGGCCAAACAGCCAGAACACTGAAGCTTTCTTT CASRPNSQNTEAFF
TRBJ2-2 - - TRBV5-1 13 TGCGCCAGCAGCTTGGGGGCCCTCGGGGAGCTGTTTTTT CASSLGALGELFF
TRBJ2-7 - - TRBV6-1 16 TGTGCCAGCAGTGCGAGCAGACGGGGAACATCCTACGAGCAGTACTTC CASSASRRGTSYEQYF
TRBJ1-1 once - TRBV6-5 15 TGTGCCAGCAGTTTTTCGACATGGGCGGGCACTGAAGCTTTCTTT CASSFSTWAGTEAFF
TRBJ1-2 - - TRBV28 13 TGTGCCAGCACCTCGGGGGGTTTCTATGGCTACACCTTC CASTSGGFYGYTF
TRBJ2-1 - TRBD1 TRBV25-1 17 TGTGCCAGCAGTGCTGACAGGGGAAAAGCCGACTACAATGAGCAGTTCTTC CASSADRGKADYNEQFF
TRBJ1-5 - - TRBV7-2 15 TGTGCCAGCAGCATGGGGCCCAACAATTATCAGCCCCAGCATTTT CASSMGPNNYQPQHF
TRBJ2-5 - TRBD2 TRBV5-1 17 TGCGCCAGCAGCTTCCATGGACTAGCGGGACCTGAAGAGACCCAGTACTTC CASSFHGLAGPEETQYF
TRBJ2-1 - TRBD2 TRBV6-1 16 TGTGCCAGCAGTGACGTGTTTAGCGGGAGTTACAATGAGCAGTTCTTC CASSDVFSGSYNEQFF
TRBJ2-1 few TRBD1 TRBV5-4 14 TGTGCCAGCAGCTTCGACAGGGGGTCCAATGAGCAGTTCTTC CASSFDRGSNEQFF
TRBJ2-1 few - TRBV19 16 TGTGCCAGTACCCCTGTGAACTACCTGAGTACCAATGAGCAGTTCTTC CASTPVNYLSTNEQFF
TRBJ2-1 - TRBD2 TRBV14 15 TGTGCCAGCAGCTTAGCGGGAGGGCCCTACAATGAGCAGTTCTTC CASSLAGGPYNEQFF
TRBJ2-1 - TRBD2 TRBV4-2 15 TGTGCCAGCAGCCAAGATGATAGCGGGGTCCGTGAGCAGTTCTTC CASSQDDSGVREQFF
TRBJ2-5 - TRBD2 TRBV6-5 16 TGTGCCAGCAGTTTAGCGGGAGTTCGGGGCCAAGAGACCCAGTACTTC CASSLAGVRGQETQYF
TRBJ2-7 - TRBD1 TRBV6-5 13 TGTGCCAGTACCGGGACAGGGGGCTACGAGCAGTACTTC CASTGTGGYEQYF
TRBJ1-1 - TRBD1 TRBV3-1/TRBV3-2 14 TGTGCCAGCAGCCAAGTTGGGACAGACACTGAAGCTTTCTTT CASSQVGTDTEAFF
TRBJ1-5 - - TRBV6-1 17 TGTGCCAGCAGTGAAATGGTGGGCAGGGCGACTAATCAGCCCCAGCATTTT CASSEMVGRATNQPQHF
TRBJ1-1 - - TRBV4-1 15 TGCGCCAGCAGCCAAGGGTTTCAGGTTTCCACTGAAGCTTTCTTT CASSQGFQVSTEAFF
TRBJ1-6 - TRBD1 TRBV5-1 16 TGCGCCAGCAGCTCCTCGCCCGACAGGGGCAATTCACCCCTCCACTTT CASSSSPDRGNSPLHF
TRBJ1-1 - TRBD1 TRBV6-4 16 TGTGCCAGCAGTGACCCGGGACAGGGGAACCACACTGAAGCTTTCTTT CASSDPGQGNHTEAFF
TRBJ1-2 - TRBD1 TRBV28 17 TGTGCCAGCAGTTCCCCGACAGGGGGCCCGAGGTTTTATGGCTACACCTTC CASSSPTGGPRFYGYTF